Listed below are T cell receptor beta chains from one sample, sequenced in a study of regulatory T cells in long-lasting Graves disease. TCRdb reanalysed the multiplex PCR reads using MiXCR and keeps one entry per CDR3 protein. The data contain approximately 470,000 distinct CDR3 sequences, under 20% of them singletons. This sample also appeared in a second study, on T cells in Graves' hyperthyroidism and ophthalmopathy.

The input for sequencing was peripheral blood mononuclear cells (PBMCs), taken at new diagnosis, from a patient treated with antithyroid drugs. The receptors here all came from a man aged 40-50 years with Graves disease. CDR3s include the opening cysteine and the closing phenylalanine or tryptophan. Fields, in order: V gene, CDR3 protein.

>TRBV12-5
CASGLAGNQPQHF
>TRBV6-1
CASSEGSHTDTQYF
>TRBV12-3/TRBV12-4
CASQAVYTEPGTIGYTF
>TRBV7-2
CASSLGGYQETQYF
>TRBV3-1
CASSQDRGRGELFF
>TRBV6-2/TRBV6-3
CASSYMSSGSFNEQFF
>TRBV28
CASSSSVVGYTF
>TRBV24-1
CATSETGTRELGTQYF
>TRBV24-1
CATSEFRYTEAFF
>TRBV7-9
CASSFRTLSETQYF
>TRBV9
CASSGIVFGDYGYTF
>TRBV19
CASSPRPYTGELFF
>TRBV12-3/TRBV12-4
CASSPGTGFGDSVANVLTF
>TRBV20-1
CSADQTGQIYGYTF
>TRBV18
CASSPGSGLPLHF
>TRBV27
CASSLQTRGTDTQYF
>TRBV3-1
CASSQEPRDRAKETQYF
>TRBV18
CAGSLTDRGPNTGELFF
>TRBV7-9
CANSSYRGGIRNQPQHF
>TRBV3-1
CASSQPSGFTNEQFF
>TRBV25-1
CASSARGAFTEAFF
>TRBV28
CASTKGGSMYEQYF
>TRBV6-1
CASSLTGTGNNSPLHF
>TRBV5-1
CASSLGRLSAGELFF
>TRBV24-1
CATSDSQLASDTQYF
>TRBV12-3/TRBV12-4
CASSDSDRIKNIQYF
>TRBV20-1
CSARSLSGRPNNEQFF
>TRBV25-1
CASSDPGDTEAFF
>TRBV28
CASSLSPLREQYF
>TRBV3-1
CASGKTGGSNQPQHF
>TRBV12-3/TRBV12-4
CASSFVAGLEQFF
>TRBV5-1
CASSLSGENTGELFF
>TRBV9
CASRETQYF
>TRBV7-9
CASSLEGLAANEQFF
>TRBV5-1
CASSPDRGGDTQYF
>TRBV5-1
CASSLFGTAHEQYF
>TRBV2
CASRKAPRTSGFGETQYF
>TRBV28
CASSTGQGWNEQFF
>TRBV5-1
CASSESSPSYNEQFF
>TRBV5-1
CASSLEARENQPQHF
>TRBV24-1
CATSDSGENIQYF
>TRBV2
CASSVLADYEQYF
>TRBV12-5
CASGLGRTDTQYF
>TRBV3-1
CASSQPGRQETQYF
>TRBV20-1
CSARGGLSSYEQYF
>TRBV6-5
CASSYEMGHIYEQYF
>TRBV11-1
CASGRDRENEQFF
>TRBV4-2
CASSRRREGTYNEQFF
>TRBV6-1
CASSEWADPQYF
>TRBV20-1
CSARQGASNQPQHF
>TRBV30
CAWDNGQNYGYTF